These 27 T cell receptor beta chains were sequenced from one sample in a study of shared clonotypes between healthy human individuals. Libraries were prepared by immunoSEQ multiplex PCR; TCRdb keeps only in-frame clonotypes and omits some of them. The sample has about 2.4 million clones; just over 90% are singletons. The sample taken for sequencing was naive CD4+ T cells sorted from blood. Documented subset: CD45RA+ positively selected. These receptors originate from a man between 18 and 29 years old in good health.

CDR3 in DNA: TGTGCCAGCAGTTCCCAGGGGTCAGCTGGGGCCAACGTCCTGACTTTC. Its protein is CASSSQGSAGANVLTF. This chain links TRBV7-9 with TRBJ2-6; a possible D gene is TRBD1 (6 bases). The ends were cut back, 6 bases at V and 2 bases at J, with 14 bases in the middle. The V gene's germline CDR1 is SEHNR and CDR2 FQNEAQ (reference sequence). The CDR3 contains 16 residues.

This chain uses TRBV7-9 with TRBJ2-1; TRBD1 or TRBD2 may be the D gene (5 bases each). Germline CDR1 reads SEHNR; CDR2 reads FQNEAQ (reference sequence). Trimming shortened V by 0 bases and J by 9 bases, and 15 bases separated the two germline ends. The CDR3 length is 15 residues. The CDR3 region is CASSLAGPRDAEQFF. The CDR3 coding sequence is TGTGCCAGCAGCTTAGCGGGACCGAGGGATGCTGAGCAGTTCTTC.

The chain recombines TRBV20-1 with TRBJ2-5, with D perhaps matching TRBD1 (6 bases). Looked up from germline, CDR1 is DFQATT and CDR2 is SNEGSKA (reference sequence). The CDR3 consists of 11 residues. Trimming took off 3 bases at V and 11 bases at J, with 13 bases between the two ends. The DNA of the CDR3 is TGCAGTGCTAGCGTCAGGGGAGAGCAGTACTTC. It encodes CSASVRGEQYF.

The chain recombines TRBV7-9 with TRBJ2-3; maybe TRBD2 (5 bases). Between the trimmed V and J ends, which lost 2 bases and 5 bases, there was a span of 8 bases. This CDR3 has 13 residues. Germline V lookup: CDR1 SEHNR, CDR2 FQNEAQ (reference sequence). The CDR3 DNA is TGTGCCAGCAGCTTAACGGGGAAAGATACGCAGTATTTT. Its translation is CASSLTGKDTQYF.

The sample holds one count of this clone. The chain couples TRBV19 to TRBJ1-2; 7 positions match TRBD1. V lost 5 bases to trimming and J lost 7 bases; unmatched junction nucleotides: 10. The CDR3 extends over 14 amino acids. Germline loops: CDR1 LNHDA, CDR2 SQIVND (reference sequence). The CDR3 coding sequence is TGTGCCAGTAGTCTCCGACAGGGAACGACTGGCTACACCTTC. Amino acid sequence: CASSLRQGTTGYTF.

This chain connects TRBV14 to TRBJ1-6, with a possible D match to TRBD1 (6 bases). CDR1 SGHDN and CDR2 FVKESK come from the germline V gene. V was clipped by 4 bases and J by 10 bases, with 14 bases between them. This CDR3 has 14 amino acids. DNA of the CDR3: TGTGCCAGCAGCCTTCAGGGGTCCGGGTCACCCCTCCACTTT. Its protein is CASSLQGSGSPLHF.

This sequence joins TRBV2 and TRBJ2-3; 10 bases are a match to TRBD2. CDR1 and CDR2 (germline): SNHLY, FYNNEI. Trimming took 4 bases from V and 4 from J; bases not matched to a gene: 11. This CDR3 is built from 17 residues. CDR3 amino acids: CASSVIMGLARADTQYF. The DNA for the CDR3 is TGTGCCAGCAGTGTAATAATGGGACTAGCGAGGGCAGATACGCAGTATTTT. Full variable domain (remainder filled in from reference TRBV2 and TRBJ2-3): EPEVTQTPSHQVTQMGQEVILRCVPISNHLYFYWYRQILGQKVEFLVSFYNNEISEKSEIFDDQFSVERPDGSNFTLKIRSTKLEDSAMYFCASSVIMGLARADTQYFGPGTRLTVL.

J is TRBJ2-7 and V is TRBV5-1, with TRBD2 matching 7 bases. The CDR3 is made up of 14 amino acids. V gave up 6 bases and J gave up 0 bases; unmatched junction bases: 6. CDR1 is SGHRS, CDR2 YFSETQ, per germline. The CDR3 DNA sequence: TGCGCCAGCAACGATCCTAGCGGCTCCTACGAGCAGTACTTC. This codes for CASNDPSGSYEQYF. Drawing the rest from reference TRBV5-1 and TRBJ2-7, the complete variable domain is KAGVTQTPRYLIKTRGQQVTLSCSPISGHRSVSWYQQTPGQGLQFLFEYFSETQRNKGNFPGRFSGRQFSNSRSEMNVSTLELGDSALYLCASNDPSGSYEQYFGPGTRLTVT.

J is TRBJ2-7 and V is TRBV9, with TRBD2 identical over 9 bases. Germline loops: CDR1 SGDLS, CDR2 YYNGEE. Trimming at V came to 4 bases and at J to 5 bases, leaving 13 bases not matched to a gene. The CDR3 runs 16 residues. This chain's CDR3 is CASSISGTSRRDEQYF. In DNA, the CDR3 is TGTGCCAGCAGCATATCCGGGACTAGCCGTCGGGACGAGCAGTACTTC.

The rearrangement joins TRBV19 to TRBJ2-3; a weak D match, TRBD2 (7 bases). From germline, CDR1 is LNHDA and CDR2 SQIVND (reference sequence). Trimming left V 3 bases short and J 5 bases short, with 15 bases between. There are 15 residues in the CDR3. The CDR3 DNA reads TGTGCCAGTAGTATGGGTGCGGGGGCCAGAGATACGCAGTATTTT. This codes for CASSMGAGARDTQYF.

J is TRBJ1-1 and V is TRBV28; D gene ambiguous. The CDR3 is 15 amino acids. V was cut by 5 bases and J by 0 bases, with 13 bases left in between. CDR1 is MDHEN and CDR2 is SYDVKM in the germline V gene. The CDR3: CASSPPLGMNTEAFF. DNA of the CDR3: TGTGCCAGCAGTCCGCCCTTGGGTATGAACACTGAAGCTTTCTTT.

This clone was found a few times. The V gene is TRBV19, the J gene TRBJ1-5; 7 bases match TRBD1. Germline V gene sequence: CDR1 LNHDA, CDR2 SQIVND (reference sequence). The trim removed 7 bases at V and 0 bases at J, leaving 3 bases unmatched. The CDR3 covers 14 residues. The CDR3 loop reads CASNRGSSNQPQHF. The CDR3 DNA is TGTGCCAGTAACAGGGGCAGTAGCAATCAGCCCCAGCATTTT.

V is TRBV25-1 and J is TRBJ2-5; TRBD1 might be the D (5 bases). V was trimmed by 1 base and J by 5 bases, leaving 17 bases between them. CDR3 length equals 16 residues. Germline CDR1 MGHDK, CDR2 SYGVNS. The CDR3 DNA is TGTGCCAGCAGTGAATTTAGTGGCAGGGTAATGGAGACCCAGTACTTC. As protein: CASSEFSGRVMETQYF.

The V call is TRBV27, the J call TRBJ2-1; 9 bases agree with TRBD1. With 7 bases clipped from V and 3 bases from J, the junction kept 10 bases outside the gene matches. The CDR3 sequence is 16 residues long. Germline assignment: CDR1 MNHEY and CDR2 SMNVEV (reference sequence). The CDR3 loop reads CASIPGRTGVYNEQFF. CDR3 sequence (DNA): TGTGCCAGCATCCCAGGGCGGACAGGGGTCTACAATGAGCAGTTCTTC.

This rearrangement joins TRBV5-1 to TRBJ2-3, with 8 nucleotides matching TRBD2. The V segment lost 4 bases and the J segment 3 bases; nucleotides outside the gene matches: 10. The CDR3 runs to 16 residues. Germline CDR1 SGHRS, CDR2 YFSETQ. In DNA, the CDR3 is TGCGCCAGCAGCCATAGCGGGGAGCCAGGTACAGATACGCAGTATTTT. Its translation is CASSHSGEPGTDTQYF.

The chain links TRBV19 to TRBJ2-3; D gene uncertain. Germline V gives CDR1 LNHDA, CDR2 SQIVND (reference sequence). Trimming cost V 4 bases and J 4 bases, with 18 bases left between them. The CDR3 consists of 16 residues. The CDR3: CASSSSRPFSSDTQYF. The CDR3 DNA reads as TGTGCCAGTAGTAGTAGCCGGCCATTTTCGTCAGATACGCAGTATTTT.

The rearrangement uses TRBV15 and TRBJ2-4; tentatively, D is TRBD2 (7 bases). This CDR3 contains 15 residues. Germline V gene lookup returns CDR1 LNHNV and CDR2 YYDKDF (reference sequence). Trimming cost V 6 bases and J 7 bases, with 19 bases left between them. CDR3 region: CATRELRGAGNIQYF. The CDR3 DNA sequence: TGTGCCACCAGAGAACTACGGGGGGCGGGGAACATTCAGTACTTC.

The chain uses TRBV25-1 and TRBJ1-5; 7 bases line up with TRBD1. This CDR3 spans 14 amino acids. V was clipped by 3 bases and J by 6 bases; unmatched bases: 5. Germline CDR1 and CDR2: MGHDK and SYGVNS. CDR3 DNA sequence: TGTGCCAGCAGTGAGACAGGGAAGATTCAGCCCCAGCATTTT. This codes for CASSETGKIQPQHF.

This sequence joins TRBV18 and TRBJ2-7; 10 positions agree with TRBD2. CDR3 length equals 17 residues. The germline gives CDR1 KGHSH, CDR2 LQKENI. J was trimmed by 2 bases and V by 2 bases; bases with no gene match: 9. CDR3 amino acids: CASSPRTSGTGAYEQYF. CDR3 nucleotide sequence: TGTGCCAGCTCACCAAGGACTAGCGGAACCGGGGCCTACGAGCAGTACTTC.

This chain joins TRBV5-8 and TRBJ2-7; D not resolved. The CDR3 runs 13 residues. Germline V gives CDR1 SGHTS, CDR2 YDEGEE. V gave up 6 bases and J gave up 2 bases, with 12 bases separating them. The DNA of the CDR3 is TGTGCCAGCATCCCGGACGACACCTACGAGCAGTACTTC. Protein product: CASIPDDTYEQYF.

This clone was counted only a few times. V usage is TRBV19 and J usage is TRBJ1-6; TRBD1 is a possible D gene (6 bases). Germline V gives CDR1 LNHDA, CDR2 SQIVND (reference sequence). CDR3 length equals 15 residues. V dropped 6 bases and J dropped 4 bases, with 13 bases sitting between them. CDR3 in amino acids: CASSNLGHYNSPLHF. CDR3 DNA sequence: TGTGCCAGTAGCAATTTGGGACATTATAATTCACCCCTCCACTTT.

The CDR3 DNA reads as TGTGCCAGCAGCTTTTCAGGGGTGCAAAACACTGAAGCTTTCTTT. This sequence encodes CASSFSGVQNTEAFF. The chain uses TRBV5-5 and TRBJ1-1; maybe TRBD1 (6 bases). V was shortened by 2 bases and J by 2 bases, with 13 bases between the two germline ends. The germline gives CDR1 SGHKS, CDR2 YYEKEE (reference sequence). CDR3 length: 15 amino acids.

V gene TRBV10-2 combines with J gene TRBJ1-1; D is perhaps TRBD1 (5 bases). V was cut by 10 bases and J by 7 bases, with 13 bases left in between. The CDR3 is made up of 11 amino acids. The germline V gene encodes CDR1 WSHSY and CDR2 SAAADI. Here the CDR3 reads CATNRGFEAFF. The CDR3 DNA reads TGCGCCACCAACCGGGGCTTTGAAGCTTTCTTT.

In its sample, this clone was seen once. This rearrangement joins TRBV18 to TRBJ1-4; D not resolved. This CDR3 spans 13 amino acids. Germline values: CDR1 KGHSH, CDR2 LQKENI. The V and J ends lost 4 bases and 6 bases respectively, with 9 bases between them. CDR3: CASSRDQYEKLFF. CDR3 sequence (DNA): TGTGCCAGCTCACGGGATCAGTATGAAAAACTGTTTTTT.

This sequence joins TRBV28 and TRBJ1-6, with 7 bases fitting TRBD1. Germline loops: CDR1 MDHEN, CDR2 SYDVKM. This CDR3 has 16 residues. V dropped 3 bases and J dropped 7; count of bases not matched to a gene: 9. The CDR3 here is CASSLYPGQINSPLHF. In DNA form, the CDR3 reads TGTGCCAGCAGTTTGTACCCGGGACAGATAAATTCACCCCTCCACTTT.

The chain's CDR3 is CASSPYRGSGETQYF. The CDR3 DNA reads TGTGCCAGCTCACCTTACAGGGGTAGTGGAGAGACCCAGTACTTC. J is TRBJ2-5 and V is TRBV18; TRBD1 aligns across 7 bases. The V segment lost 3 bases and the J segment 4 bases; nucleotides outside the gene matches: 8. CDR1 and CDR2 from the germline V gene are KGHSH and LQKENI. The CDR3 runs 15 residues.

Regarding this clone: Other DNA sequences in this sample translate to the same CDR3. The chain combines TRBV5-4 with TRBJ1-5, with no clear D. This CDR3 has 12 amino acids. Germline V gives CDR1 SGHNT, CDR2 YYREEE (reference sequence). The V gene lost 4 bases and the J gene lost 7 bases, with 9 bases spanning the gap. CDR3 DNA: TGTGCCAGCAGCCTCCTGGGCCAGCCCCAGCATTTT. Translation gives CASSLLGQPQHF.